The rows below give T cell receptor beta chains drawn from one sample of a study of cytomegalovirus exposure and HLA in healthy donors. The table came from immunoSEQ multiplex PCR; TCRdb's copy has only in-frame clones and leaves some out. The sample holds about 190,000 clones, over 80% seen once. Sequenced sample: PBMCs. The source is a man aged 25-45 years in good health and CMV-seronegative. Each CDR3 is given with its conserved first and last residue. D genes are given only for firm matches. Rows may omit the clone size; those that give it use once, few, many or a size class.

NA	TRBJ2-1	TRBV27	NA	TGTGCCAGCAGTCCCAGACTGTACGGCTCCTACAATGAGCAGTTCTTC	CASSPRLYGSYNEQFF
TRBD1	TRBJ1-5	TRBV6-1	NA	TGTGCCAGCAGTGAAGGGACAGGACTCAATCAGCCCCAGCATTTT	CASSEGTGLNQPQHF
TRBD2	TRBJ2-2	TRBV5-4	NA	TGTGCCAGCAGCTTAAGGACTAGCGGGAGGTGGGCCGGGGAGCTGTTTTTT	CASSLRTSGRWAGELFF
TRBD2	TRBJ2-7	TRBV15	NA	TGTGCCACCAGCAGAGATCTGCGGGGGAGGGGATACGAGCAGTACTTC	CATSRDLRGRGYEQYF
TRBD1	TRBJ1-3	TRBV7-9	NA	TGTTCCAGCAGCTTACACAGGGGGCACGGAAACACCATATATTTT	CSSSLHRGHGNTIYF
TRBD1	TRBJ1-2	TRBV28	NA	TGTGCCAGCAGTTTAAAGGGGGCGAGCTACGCCTTC	CASSLKGASYAF
TRBD1	TRBJ2-1	TRBV5-1	NA	TGCGCCAGCAGCGCGACAGGGGGTAGCGTTGAGCAGTTCTTC	CASSATGGSVEQFF
TRBD2	TRBJ2-3	TRBV9	NA	TGTGCCAGCAGCGCCCCCGGACTAGGTAGCACAGATACGCAGTATTTT	CASSAPGLGSTDTQYF
TRBD1	TRBJ2-5	TRBV10-1	NA	TGCGCCAGCAGTAATGACAGGGGCAGAAAGACCCAGTACTTC	CASSNDRGRKTQYF
NA	TRBJ1-1	TRBV5-8	once	TGTGCCAGCAGCTTGGCAGGGAACACTGAAGCTTTCTTT	CASSLAGNTEAFF
NA	TRBJ2-7	TRBV7-7	NA	TGTGCTAGCAGCTTGTCAGGAAACTACGAGCAGTACTTC	CASSLSGNYEQYF
TRBD1	TRBJ2-3	TRBV7-9	NA	TGTTCCAGCAGCTTTGGACAGGCTCGAAGTACGCAGTATTTT	CSSSFGQARSTQYF
NA	TRBJ2-1	TRBV27	NA	TGTGCCAGCAGTTTACAAATCAGGGGGGATGAGCAGTTCTTC	CASSLQIRGDEQFF
NA	TRBJ1-5	TRBV18	NA	TGTGCCAGCTCACCCCGGGACAACAATCAGCCCCAGCATTTT	CASSPRDNNQPQHF
TRBD1	TRBJ1-1	TRBV7-9	NA	TGTGCCAGCAGCTTAGGGACGACAGGGGCCACTGAAGCTTTCTTT	CASSLGTTGATEAFF
NA	TRBJ2-1	TRBV4-1	NA	TGCGCCAGCAGCCTACTAGACGCCACCTACAATGAGCAGTTCTTC	CASSLLDATYNEQFF
TRBD1	TRBJ1-1	TRBV7-6	NA	TGTGCCAGCAGCTTAGGTCCGGGACAGGGATACACTGAAGCTTTCTTT	CASSLGPGQGYTEAFF
NA	TRBJ1-2	TRBV7-6	NA	TGTGCCAGCAGCCAAGGAGGGTCTAACTATGGCTACACCTTC	CASSQGGSNYGYTF
NA	TRBJ1-6	TRBV7-8	few	TGTGCCAGCAGCCAGAGCGGGGATTCACCCCTCCACTTT	CASSQSGDSPLHF
TRBD1	TRBJ2-5	TRBV15	NA	TGTGCCACCAGCACTGCTACACCGACAGGGACCGAGACCCAGTACTTC	CATSTATPTGTETQYF
NA	TRBJ2-7	TRBV5-1	NA	TGCGCCAGCAGCCCAAACAGCTACGAGCAGTACTTC	CASSPNSYEQYF
NA	TRBJ2-3	TRBV10-2	NA	TGCGCCAGCAGTGACAGAAAGAGCACAGATACGCAGTATTTT	CASSDRKSTDTQYF
NA	TRBJ2-1	TRBV6-4	NA	TGTGCCAGCAGTCGGGAACAGGGATTGTACAATGAGCAGTTCTTC	CASSREQGLYNEQFF
NA	TRBJ2-3	TRBV5-4	NA	TGTGCCAGCAGACCTGAGGGGGGGGGAGGTTACACAGATACGCAGTATTTT	CASRPEGGGGYTDTQYF
TRBD1	TRBJ1-3	TRBV5-1	NA	TGCGCCAGCAGATTGACCGGGACAGCAGACACCATATATTTT	CASRLTGTADTIYF
NA	TRBJ2-7	TRBV19	NA	TGTGCCACTGAGGGGGATGGCTCCTACGAGCAGTACTTC	CATEGDGSYEQYF
TRBD2	TRBJ2-7	TRBV18	NA	TGTGCCAGCTCACCCTGGACTAGCGGGAGCGAGCAGTACTTC	CASSPWTSGSEQYF
TRBD1	TRBJ2-7	TRBV7-8	NA	TGTGCCAGCAGCTTAGGTCAGGGGGTCACCTCCTACGAGCAGTACTTC	CASSLGQGVTSYEQYF
NA	TRBJ2-1	TRBV5-1	NA	TGCGCCAGCAGCCGGGGGTCTGGGGAGCATGAGCAGTTCTTC	CASSRGSGEHEQFF
TRBD1	TRBJ1-4	TRBV28	NA	TGTGCCAGCAGTTCCCGGGACAGGGTTGAAAAACTGTTTTTT	CASSSRDRVEKLFF
TRBD1	TRBJ2-1	TRBV29-1	NA	TGCAGCGTCTACAAGGGACAGGGCCTCTACAATGAGCAGTTCTTC	CSVYKGQGLYNEQFF
NA	TRBJ2-3	TRBV12-1	NA	TGTGCCAGCAGCACGACATCCGGGACAGGGAGAGATACGCAGTATTTT	CASSTTSGTGRDTQYF
NA	TRBJ1-1	TRBV15	NA	TGTGCCACCAGCAGAGGGGGGACTAAGAACACTGAAGCTTTCTTT	CATSRGGTKNTEAFF
TRBD1	TRBJ2-7	TRBV2	NA	TGTGCCAGCATCCGACAGGGTGAAGTCTACGAGCAGTACTTC	CASIRQGEVYEQYF
NA	TRBJ2-7	TRBV18	NA	TGTGCCAGCTCACCATCCGGAGCCTACGAGCAGTACTTC	CASSPSGAYEQYF
NA	TRBJ2-5	TRBV28	NA	TGTGCCAGCAGTTTCGGACTTCGGGAGACCCAGTACTTC	CASSFGLRETQYF
NA	TRBJ1-1	TRBV5-8	NA	TGTGCCAGCAGGTGGGAGGGGTACACTGAAGCTTTCTTT	CASRWEGYTEAFF
TRBD2	TRBJ2-7	TRBV6-5	NA	TGTGCCAGCAGTTCGGGGGGGGGCGAGCAGTACTTC	CASSSGGGEQYF
NA	TRBJ1-2	TRBV7-9	once	TGTGCCAGCAGCTTTACAGGGCCCTTGGATGGCTACACCTTC	CASSFTGPLDGYTF
NA	TRBJ1-2	TRBV5-6	NA	TGTGCCAGCAGCTTGGTTCCAGGCTATGGCTACACCTTC	CASSLVPGYGYTF
NA	TRBJ2-5	TRBV19	NA	TGTGCCAGTAGTATAAGTCACGAGTACCAAGAGACCCAGTACTTC	CASSISHEYQETQYF
NA	TRBJ2-4	TRBV2	NA	TGTGCCAGCAGCGCCCTCGGAGCAGATTCGGACATTCAGTACTTC	CASSALGADSDIQYF
TRBD2	TRBJ2-5	TRBV2	NA	TGTGCCAGCAATCCAGGGAGGGGAGAGACCCAGTACTTC	CASNPGRGETQYF
NA	TRBJ2-7	TRBV2	NA	TGTGCCAGCAAAGGGAGGGAGCAGTACTTC	CASKGREQYF
TRBD1	TRBJ1-5	TRBV14	NA	TGTGCCAGCAGCCAGCTCCGGGACAGGGATTGCAATAGCAATCAGCCCCAGCATTTT	CASSQLRDRDCNSNQPQHF
TRBD2	TRBJ2-3	TRBV4-3	NA	TGCGCCAGCAGCCACCGAGCGGGGGGTGGCACAGATACGCAGTATTTT	CASSHRAGGGTDTQYF
NA	TRBJ2-1	TRBV5-1	NA	TGCGCCAGCAGCATCCGGGACAATGAGCAGTTCTTC	CASSIRDNEQFF
TRBD2	TRBJ2-7	TRBV27	NA	TGTGCCAGCAGTCTAGCGGATACCTACGAGCAGTACTTC	CASSLADTYEQYF
TRBD1	TRBJ1-6	TRBV7-2	NA	TGTGCCAGCAGCTTCCCCTCAGGGGGCTCCTATAATTCACCCCTCCACTTT	CASSFPSGGSYNSPLHF
TRBD2	TRBJ2-5	TRBV15	NA	TGTGCCACCAGGGCGGGGGGGAGGGGGAGGCTGGAGACCCAGTACTTC	CATRAGGRGRLETQYF
NA	TRBJ1-4	TRBV2	NA	TGTGCCAGCAGGGGAGGTGGTAATGAAAAACTGTTTTTT	CASRGGGNEKLFF
NA	TRBJ2-5	TRBV27	NA	TGTGCCAGCAGTTTATCATTCGGGGGGCGTCGGGAGACCCAGTACTTC	CASSLSFGGRRETQYF
NA	TRBJ1-1	TRBV6-1	NA	TGTGCCAGCAGACAGGGACACTACACTGAAGCTTTCTTT	CASRQGHYTEAFF
TRBD1	TRBJ2-6	TRBV27	once	TGTGCCAGCAGTACCGACAGGGGGGACGTCCTGACTTTC	CASSTDRGDVLTF
NA	TRBJ2-7	TRBV7-8	NA	TGTGCCAGCAGCTATTCGGGAACCTCCTACGAGCAGTACTTC	CASSYSGTSYEQYF